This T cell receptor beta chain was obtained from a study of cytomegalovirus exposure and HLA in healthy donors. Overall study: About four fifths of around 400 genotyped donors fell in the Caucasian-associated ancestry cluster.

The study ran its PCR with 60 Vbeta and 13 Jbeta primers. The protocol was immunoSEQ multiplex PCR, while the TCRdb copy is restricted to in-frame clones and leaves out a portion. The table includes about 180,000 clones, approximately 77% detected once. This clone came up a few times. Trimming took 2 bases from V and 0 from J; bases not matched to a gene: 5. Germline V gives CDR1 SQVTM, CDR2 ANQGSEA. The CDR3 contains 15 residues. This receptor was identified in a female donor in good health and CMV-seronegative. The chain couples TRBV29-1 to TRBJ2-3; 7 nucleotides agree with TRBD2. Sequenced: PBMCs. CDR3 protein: CSVEFGRTSTDTQYF. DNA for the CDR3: TGCAGCGTTGAATTCGGGAGGACTAGCACAGATACGCAGTATTTT.